The 4 T cell receptor beta chains below all came from one sample that was sequenced in a study of blood T cell repertoires in COVID-19. Assay used: immunoSEQ multiplex PCR; TCRdb lists only in-frame clones, some missing. The sample records a few hundred thousand clones, under 90% being singletons. Sequencing was performed on peripheral blood. The origin of the receptors is a woman older than 75 with acute or convalescent COVID-19.

V is TRBV19 and J is TRBJ1-2; D is unresolved. This CDR3 comprises 12 residues. V was clipped by 3 bases and J by 7 bases, with 9 bases between them. Germline values: CDR1 LNHDA, CDR2 SQIVND (reference sequence). Written as DNA, the CDR3 is TGTGCCAGTAGTATCGGGGATGCTGGCTACACCTTC. Translated, it gives CASSIGDAGYTF.

This clone appeared once. CDR3 sequence: CAISEDRGSTDTQYF. The CDR3 DNA reads as TGTGCCATCAGTGAGGACAGGGGTAGCACAGATACGCAGTATTTT. The genes are TRBV10-3 and TRBJ2-3; TRBD1 aligns across 8 bases. CDR1 ENHRY and CDR2 SYGVKD come from the germline V gene. Trimming removed 2 bases from V and 0 bases from J; junction bases left unmatched: 1. The CDR3 sequence is 15 residues long.

The chain has TRBV10-3 and TRBJ2-5, with 13 bases lining up with TRBD2. The CDR3 sequence is 18 residues long. Trimming took 0 bases from V and 2 from J; bases not matched to a gene: 6. Per the germline V gene, CDR1 is ENHRY and CDR2 is SYGVKD. CDR3 in amino acids: CAISESLTSGGPQETQYF. CDR3 sequence (DNA): TGTGCCATCAGTGAGTCTTTGACTAGCGGGGGGCCACAAGAGACCCAGTACTTC.

This rearrangement joins TRBV9 to TRBJ2-2; the D gene is possibly TRBD2 (7 bases). The V end was cut by 3 bases, the J end by 5 bases, with 17 bases between. The CDR3 covers 16 residues. Germline lookup yields CDR1 SGDLS and CDR2 YYNGEE. CDR3 coding DNA: TGTGCCAGCAGCGCGAGGGGCGGGGGCGAGACCGGGGAGCTGTTTTTT. Translated: CASSARGGGETGELFF. The full variable domain, rest sourced from reference TRBV9 and TRBJ2-2, is DSGVTQTPKHLITATGQRVTLRCSPRSGDLSVYWYQQSLDQGLQFLIQYYNGEERAKGNILERFSAQQFPDLHSELNLSSLELGDSALYFCASSARGGGETGELFFGEGSRLTVL.